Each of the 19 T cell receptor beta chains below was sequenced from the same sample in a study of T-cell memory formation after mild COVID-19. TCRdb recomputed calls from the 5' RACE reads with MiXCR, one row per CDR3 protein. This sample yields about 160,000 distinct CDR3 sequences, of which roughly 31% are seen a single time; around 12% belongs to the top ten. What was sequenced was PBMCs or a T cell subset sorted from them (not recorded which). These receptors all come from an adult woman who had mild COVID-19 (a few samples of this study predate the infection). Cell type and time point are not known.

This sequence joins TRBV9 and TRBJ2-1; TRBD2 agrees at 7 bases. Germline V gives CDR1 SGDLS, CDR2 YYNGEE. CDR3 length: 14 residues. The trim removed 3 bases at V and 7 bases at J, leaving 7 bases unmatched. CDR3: CASSASGIYNEQFF. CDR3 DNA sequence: TGTGCCAGCAGCGCGAGCGGGATCTATAATGAGCAGTTCTTC.

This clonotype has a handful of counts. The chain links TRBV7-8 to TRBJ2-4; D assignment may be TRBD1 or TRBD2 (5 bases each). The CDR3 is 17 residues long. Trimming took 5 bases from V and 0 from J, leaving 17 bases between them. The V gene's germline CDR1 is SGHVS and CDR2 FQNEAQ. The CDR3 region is CASSTQPGPIAKNIQYF. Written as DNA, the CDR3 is TGTGCCAGCAGCACCCAACCGGGACCGATAGCCAAAAACATTCAGTACTTC.

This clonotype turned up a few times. CDR3 bases: TGTGCCAGCAGTTTATCCGGGGGCAGAACTAATGAAAAACTGTTTTTT. Its translation is CASSLSGGRTNEKLFF. The gene calls are TRBV12-3 or TRBV12-4 and TRBJ1-4, with a tentative D call TRBD1 (6 bases). The V end was cut by 2 bases, the J end by 1 base, with 11 bases between. The CDR3 length is 16 residues.

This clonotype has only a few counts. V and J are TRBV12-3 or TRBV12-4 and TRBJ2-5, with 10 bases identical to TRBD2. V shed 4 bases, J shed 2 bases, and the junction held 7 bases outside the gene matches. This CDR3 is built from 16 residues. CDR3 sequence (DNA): TGTGCCAGCAGTTGGGGGCTAGCGGGGGTGCAAGAGACCCAGTACTTC. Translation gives CASSWGLAGVQETQYF.

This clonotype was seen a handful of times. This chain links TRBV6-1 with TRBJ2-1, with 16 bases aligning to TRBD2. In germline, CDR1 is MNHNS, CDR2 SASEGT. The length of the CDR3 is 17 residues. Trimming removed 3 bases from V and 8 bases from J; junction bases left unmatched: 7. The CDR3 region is CASSEASGTSGRDEQFF. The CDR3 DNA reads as TGTGCCAGCAGTGAGGCGAGCGGGACTAGCGGGAGGGATGAGCAGTTCTTC.

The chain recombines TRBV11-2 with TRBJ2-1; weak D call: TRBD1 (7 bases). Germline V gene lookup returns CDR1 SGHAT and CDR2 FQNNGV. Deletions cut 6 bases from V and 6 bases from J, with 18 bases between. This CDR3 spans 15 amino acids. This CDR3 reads CASSYNRGGSNEQFF. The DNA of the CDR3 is TGTGCCAGCAGTTACAACAGGGGAGGTAGCAATGAGCAGTTCTTC.

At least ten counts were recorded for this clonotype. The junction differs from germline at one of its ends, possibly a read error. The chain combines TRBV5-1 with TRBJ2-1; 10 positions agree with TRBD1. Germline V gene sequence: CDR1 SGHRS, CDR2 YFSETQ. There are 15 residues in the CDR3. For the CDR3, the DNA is TGTGCCAGCAGCTTGGGACAGGGGTCCTACAATGAGCAGTTCTTC. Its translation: CASSLGQGSYNEQFF.

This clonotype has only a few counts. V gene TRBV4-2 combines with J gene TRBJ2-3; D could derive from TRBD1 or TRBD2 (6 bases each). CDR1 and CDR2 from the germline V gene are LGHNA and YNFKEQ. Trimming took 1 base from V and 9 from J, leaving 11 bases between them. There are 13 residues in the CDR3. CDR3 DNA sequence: TGTGCCAGCAGCCAAGGGAGGGGGTGGACGCAGTATTTT. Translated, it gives CASSQGRGWTQYF.

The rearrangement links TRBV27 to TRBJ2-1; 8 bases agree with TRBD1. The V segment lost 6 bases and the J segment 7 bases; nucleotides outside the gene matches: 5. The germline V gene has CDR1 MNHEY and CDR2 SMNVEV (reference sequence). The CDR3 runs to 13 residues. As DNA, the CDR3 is TGTGCCAGCAGGGACAGGGCGGGTAATGAGCAGTTCTTC. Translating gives CASRDRAGNEQFF.

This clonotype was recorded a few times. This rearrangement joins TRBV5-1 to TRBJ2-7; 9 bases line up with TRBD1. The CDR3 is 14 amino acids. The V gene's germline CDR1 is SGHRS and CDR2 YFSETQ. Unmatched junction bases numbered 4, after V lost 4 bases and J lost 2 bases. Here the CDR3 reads CASSPDRGPYEQYF. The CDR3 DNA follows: TGCGCCAGCAGCCCGGACAGGGGACCCTACGAGCAGTACTTC. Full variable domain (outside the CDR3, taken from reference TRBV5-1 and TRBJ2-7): KAGVTQTPRYLIKTRGQQVTLSCSPISGHRSVSWYQQTPGQGLQFLFEYFSETQRNKGNFPGRFSGRQFSNSRSEMNVSTLELGDSALYLCASSPDRGPYEQYFGPGTRLTVT.

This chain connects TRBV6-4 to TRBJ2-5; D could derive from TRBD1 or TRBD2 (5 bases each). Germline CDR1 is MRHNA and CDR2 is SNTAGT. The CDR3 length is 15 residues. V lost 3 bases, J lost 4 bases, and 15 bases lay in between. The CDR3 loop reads CASSEVRGSRETQYF. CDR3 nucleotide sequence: TGTGCCAGCAGTGAGGTGAGGGGAAGCCGAGAGACCCAGTACTTC.

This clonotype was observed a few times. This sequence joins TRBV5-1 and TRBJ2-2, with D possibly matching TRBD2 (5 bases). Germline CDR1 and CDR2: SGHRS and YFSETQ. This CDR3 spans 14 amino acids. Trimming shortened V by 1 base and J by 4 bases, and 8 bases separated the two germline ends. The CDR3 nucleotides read TGCGCCAGCAGCTTGCGTCTAGCCACCGGGGAGCTGTTTTTT. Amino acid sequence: CASSLRLATGELFF.

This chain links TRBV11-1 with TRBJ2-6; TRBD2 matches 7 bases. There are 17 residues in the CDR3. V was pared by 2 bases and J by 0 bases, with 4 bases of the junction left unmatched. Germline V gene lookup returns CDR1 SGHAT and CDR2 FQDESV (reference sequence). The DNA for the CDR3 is TGTGCCAGCAGCTTACACGGGGGGAACTCTGGGGCCAACGTCCTGACTTTC. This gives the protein CASSLHGGNSGANVLTF.

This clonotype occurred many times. The CDR3 nucleotides read TGTGCCACCAGCCCCCGGGACAGGGACTACAATGAGCAGTTCTTC. Protein sequence: CATSPRDRDYNEQFF. The rearrangement links TRBV24-1 to TRBJ2-1; TRBD1 matches 9 bases. The CDR3 runs 15 residues. Germline CDR1 KGHDR, CDR2 SFDVKD. V lost 7 bases, J lost 3 bases, and 6 bases stayed unmatched.

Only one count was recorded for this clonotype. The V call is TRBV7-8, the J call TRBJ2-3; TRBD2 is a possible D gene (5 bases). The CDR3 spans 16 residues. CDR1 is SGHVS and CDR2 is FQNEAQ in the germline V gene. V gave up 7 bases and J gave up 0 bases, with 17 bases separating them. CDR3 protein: CASNLMASISTDTQYF. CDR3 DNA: TGTGCCAGCAACCTAATGGCTAGCATAAGCACAGATACGCAGTATTTT.

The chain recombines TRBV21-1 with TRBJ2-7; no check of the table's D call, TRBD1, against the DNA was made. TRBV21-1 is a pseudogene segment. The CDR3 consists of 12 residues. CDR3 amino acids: CASSKGQYEQYF. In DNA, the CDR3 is TGTGCCAGCAGCAAAGGACAGTACGAGCAGTACTTC.

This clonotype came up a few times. CDR3 sequence: CASSLLGQMGGYTF. Written as DNA, the CDR3 is TGTGCCAGCAGCCTTCTAGGACAGATGGGTGGCTACACCTTC. The chain carries TRBV5-4 and TRBJ1-2, with D possibly being TRBD1 (6 bases). Trimming removed 4 bases at V and 7 bases at J, with 17 bases between. This CDR3 comprises 14 residues. Germline CDR1 is SGHNT and CDR2 is YYREEE (reference sequence).

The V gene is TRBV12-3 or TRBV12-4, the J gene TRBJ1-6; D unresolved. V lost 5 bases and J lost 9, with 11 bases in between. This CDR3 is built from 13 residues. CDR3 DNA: TGTGCCAGCAGTCCCGGAGTCGGTTCACCCCTCCACTTT. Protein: CASSPGVGSPLHF.

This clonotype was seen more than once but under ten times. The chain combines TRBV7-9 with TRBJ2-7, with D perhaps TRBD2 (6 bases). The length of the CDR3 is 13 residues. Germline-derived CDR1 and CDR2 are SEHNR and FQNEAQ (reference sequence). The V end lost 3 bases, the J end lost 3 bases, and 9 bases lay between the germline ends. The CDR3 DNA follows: TGTGCCAGCAGCTTCCCGGGAGTCTACGAGCAGTACTTC. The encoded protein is CASSFPGVYEQYF.